The 12 T cell receptor beta chains below were found in one sample sequenced in a study of blood T cells in healthy people across ages. Through a sample-barcoded 5' primer and a J-beta primer mix, a second PCR was run for 7 to 11 cycles. Each CDR3 protein gets one entry after TCRdb re-called the 5' RACE reads with MiXCR. The sample includes more than 800,000 distinct CDR3 sequences, 40% to 55% seen only once; the top ten take approximately 17%. The sequenced sample was blood. Receptor source: a woman aged 60-75 years in good health.

This chain uses TRBV20-1 with TRBJ2-1; 12 bases are a match to TRBD2. Germline-derived CDR1 and CDR2 are DFQATT and SNEGSKA (reference sequence). The CDR3 spans 15 residues. Germline trimming cut 3 bases from V and 9 bases from J; bases unmatched to any gene: 9. This CDR3 reads CSARLTSGRTGEQFF. The CDR3 DNA sequence: TGCAGTGCTAGGTTGACTAGCGGGAGAACGGGTGAGCAGTTCTTC.

The chain couples TRBV7-6 to TRBJ2-5; D might be TRBD1 or TRBD2, each matching 5 bases. The J call is doubtful: the DNA matches TRBJ2-7 better. CDR3 length: 18 amino acids. The V gene's germline CDR1 is SGHVS and CDR2 FNYEAQ. Here the CDR3 reads CASSLAAAVGVGSYEQYF. CDR3 sequence (DNA): TGTGCCAGCAGCTTAGCTGCGGCGGTGGGGGTTGGATCCTACGAGCAGTACTTC.

The chain carries TRBV6-5 and TRBJ2-7; D call uncertain. Germline V lookup: CDR1 MNHEY, CDR2 SVGAGI. V shed 3 bases and J shed 2 bases, with 8 bases lying between them. This CDR3 is built from 13 residues. CDR3 in amino acids: CASSYGFAYEQYF. The CDR3 region has the DNA TGTGCCAGCAGTTATGGGTTCGCCTACGAGCAGTACTTC.

This clonotype was seen more than once but under ten times. V is TRBV7-2 and J is TRBJ2-2, with D possibly matching TRBD2 (5 bases). Per germline, CDR1 SGHTA and CDR2 FQGNSA. Deletions cut 0 bases from V and 4 bases from J, with 9 bases between. This CDR3 spans 15 amino acids. The CDR3 coding sequence is TGTGCCAGCAGCTTAGCCCTAGCCGGCACCGGGGAGCTGTTTTTT. As protein: CASSLALAGTGELFF.

This clonotype was detected a few times. The gene calls are TRBV3-1 and TRBJ2-7; TRBD2 agrees at 10 bases. This CDR3 is 16 amino acids long. V lost 3 bases, J lost 5 bases, and 10 bases stayed unmatched. Germline CDR1 LGHDT, CDR2 YNNKEL (reference sequence). The CDR3 reads CASSHLSTSGTNEQYF. CDR3 nucleotide sequence: TGTGCCAGCAGCCACCTTTCCACTAGCGGGACGAACGAGCAGTACTTC.

The chain employs TRBV6-5 and TRBJ1-4; D not certain. Germline V lookup: CDR1 MNHEY, CDR2 SVGAGI. This CDR3 spans 15 amino acids. V gave up 0 bases and J gave up 2 bases, with 7 bases separating them. As DNA, the CDR3 is TGTGCCAGCAGTTACTCAGGGAAGACTAATGAAAAACTGTTTTTT. Translating gives CASSYSGKTNEKLFF.

On this clonotype: Just one base apart from a much larger clone, this may be a read error. The rearrangement uses TRBV9 and TRBJ2-1, with no clear D. Looked up from germline, CDR1 is SGDLS and CDR2 is YYNGEE. The CDR3 spans 11 residues. Trimming left V 0 bases short and J 8 bases short, with 3 bases between. For the CDR3, the DNA is TGTGCCAGCAGCGTAGGTGATGAGCAGTTCTTC. Protein sequence: CASSVGDEQFF. Using reference TRBV9 and TRBJ2-1 for the parts outside the CDR3, the full variable domain is DSGVTQTPKHLITATGQRVTLRCSPRSGDLSVYWYQQSLDQGLQFLIQYYNGEERAKGNILERFSAQQFPDLHSELNLSSLELGDSALYFCASSVGDEQFFGPGTRLTVL.

This clonotype was counted between two and nine times. A read error may explain this, as a much larger clone is one base away. The rearrangement links TRBV6-6 to TRBJ2-5; 8 bases fit TRBD1. CDR3 length equals 14 residues. Germline V gene lookup returns CDR1 MNHNY and CDR2 SVGAGI (reference sequence). The V gene end was trimmed by 4 bases and the J gene end by 11 bases; junction bases not matched to a gene: 12. CDR3 sequence: CASSSGQEGNEQYF. The CDR3 DNA reads TGTGCCAGCAGTTCGGGACAGGAAGGGAATGAGCAGTACTTC.

This chain joins TRBV5-1 and TRBJ2-3, with a tentative D call TRBD2 (6 bases). The CDR3 covers 15 residues. Trimming pared 2 bases from V and 3 bases from J, leaving 13 bases between. CDR1 and CDR2 (germline): SGHRS, YFSETQ. In nucleotides, the CDR3 is TGCGCCAGCAGCTTTGGAGGGAGTGGAACAGATACGCAGTATTTT. Translation gives CASSFGGSGTDTQYF. The full variable domain, its missing parts supplied by reference TRBV5-1 and TRBJ2-3, is KAGVTQTPRYLIKTRGQQVTLSCSPISGHRSVSWYQQTPGQGLQFLFEYFSETQRNKGNFPGRFSGRQFSNSRSEMNVSTLELGDSALYLCASSFGGSGTDTQYFGPGTRLTVL.

This clonotype was counted between two and nine times. This chain uses TRBV21-1 with TRBJ1-6. TRBV21-1 is an annotated pseudogene. The CDR3 totals 15 residues. CDR3 loop: CASSRQSSYNSPLHF. In nucleotides, the CDR3 is TGTGCCAGCAGTCGACAGAGCTCCTATAATTCACCCCTCCACTTT.

V is TRBV20-1 and J is TRBJ1-6; D unresolved. Germline assignment: CDR1 DFQATT and CDR2 SNEGSKA (reference sequence). The CDR3 contains 16 residues. Trimming cost V 0 bases and J 4 bases, with 13 bases left between them. CDR3 sequence reads: CSARDALGSYNSPLHF. The CDR3 DNA sequence: TGCAGTGCTAGAGATGCGCTGGGCTCTTATAATTCACCCCTCCACTTT.

This clonotype came up a few times. The chain couples TRBV4-2 to TRBJ2-5; maybe TRBD2 (6 bases). Trimming pared 5 bases from V and 1 base from J, leaving 14 bases between. The CDR3 covers 15 residues. In germline, CDR1 is LGHNA, CDR2 YNFKEQ. The CDR3 spells CASSLSVGGQETQYF. The CDR3 coding sequence is TGTGCCAGCAGCTTAAGCGTGGGGGGCCAAGAGACCCAGTACTTC.